Following are 20 T cell receptor beta chains from one sample sequenced in a study of shared clonotypes between healthy human individuals. Some clones are missing from TCRdb's copy, which holds only in-frame ones; the method was immunoSEQ multiplex PCR. Among roughly 2,300,000 clones listed, roughly 90% were seen once. The sample consisted of naive CD4+ T cells from PBMCs. Subset specified: CD45RA+ positively selected. Receptors originate from a man between 18 and 35 years old in good health. Some clones in this sample may be carry-over from other donors' samples.

This clone was counted once. The chain carries TRBV7-9 and TRBJ2-6, with TRBD2 identical over 7 bases. The germline gives CDR1 SEHNR, CDR2 FQNEAQ (reference sequence). This CDR3 comprises 16 residues. Trimming at V came to 0 bases and at J to 2 bases, leaving 1 base not matched to a gene. The DNA for the CDR3 is TGTGCCAGCAGCTTAGCGGGAGGGGCTGGGGCCAACGTCCTGACTTTC. Amino acids: CASSLAGGAGANVLTF.

The CDR3 reads CASSEVSGRTEAFF. The CDR3 DNA sequence: TGTGCCAGCAGTGAAGTGTCGGGCAGAACTGAAGCTTTCTTT. This sequence joins TRBV6-1 and TRBJ1-1; D is ambiguous. Germline loops: CDR1 MNHNS, CDR2 SASEGT. V was shortened by 1 base and J by 5 bases, with 11 bases between the two germline ends. CDR3 length: 14 residues.

This chain links TRBV5-1 with TRBJ1-2; 11 bases fit TRBD1. This CDR3 comprises 14 residues. Germline CDR1 and CDR2: SGHRS and YFSETQ. V lost 6 bases, J lost 6 bases, and 7 bases stayed unmatched. CDR3 protein: CASTRTGGADGYTF. DNA of the CDR3: TGCGCCAGCACCCGGACAGGGGGCGCGGATGGCTACACCTTC. The full variable domain, in which reference TRBV5-1 and TRBJ1-2 provide the parts outside the CDR3, is KAGVTQTPRYLIKTRGQQVTLSCSPISGHRSVSWYQQTPGQGLQFLFEYFSETQRNKGNFPGRFSGRQFSNSRSEMNVSTLELGDSALYLCASTRTGGADGYTFGSGTRLTVV.

The CDR3 reads CASSMIFYGYTF. The CDR3 region has the DNA TGTGCCAGTAGTATGATTTTCTATGGCTACACCTTC. The chain carries TRBV19 and TRBJ1-2; D is ambiguous. Trimming removed 3 bases at V and 4 bases at J, with 6 bases between. Germline V gene sequence: CDR1 LNHDA, CDR2 SQIVND (reference sequence). This CDR3 comprises 12 residues.

Concerning this clone: The identical CDR3 is also encoded by other nucleotide sequences in the sample. This chain connects TRBV5-1 to TRBJ1-2; D is ambiguous. CDR3 length: 14 residues. Trimming stripped 0 bases from V and 2 bases from J, with 8 bases between. Germline assignment: CDR1 SGHRS and CDR2 YFSETQ. The CDR3 reads CASSLGDSNYGYTF. The CDR3 DNA reads TGCGCCAGCAGCTTGGGGGATTCAAACTATGGCTACACCTTC.

This clone was found once. The V and J genes are TRBV2 and TRBJ1-3; 7 bases are shared with TRBD1. The germline CDR1 and CDR2 sequences are SNHLY and FYNNEI. V lost 4 bases and J lost 3; bases outside the gene matches: 6. There are 15 residues in the CDR3. CDR3 in DNA: TGTGCCAGCAGTGCAGGGGGGCTAGGTGGAAACACCATATATTTT. Encoded protein: CASSAGGLGGNTIYF.

This clone was recorded once. The chain carries TRBV9 and TRBJ2-1; no reliable D call. The CDR3 extends over 15 amino acids. The V end lost 3 bases, the J end lost 5 bases, and 15 bases lay between the germline ends. The V gene's germline CDR1 is SGDLS and CDR2 YYNGEE. The CDR3 DNA is TGTGCCAGCAGCGCGACACCGTACCCGGACAATGAGCAGTTCTTC. Translating it yields CASSATPYPDNEQFF.

The chain joins TRBV6-1 to TRBJ1-4; TRBD1 might be the D (6 bases). This CDR3 contains 16 residues. Germline V gene data show CDR1 as MNHNS and CDR2 as SASEGT. V was shortened by 3 bases and J by 6 bases, with 17 bases between the two germline ends. CDR3 protein: CASSEGSSGAYEKLFF. CDR3 sequence (DNA): TGTGCCAGCAGTGAGGGGTCGTCGGGGGCATATGAAAAACTGTTTTTT.

The gene calls are TRBV29-1 and TRBJ2-3, with 13 bases fitting TRBD2. The CDR3 runs to 15 residues. The V and J ends lost 5 bases and 1 base, in that order; junction bases with no gene match: 3. Germline assignment: CDR1 SQVTM and CDR2 ANQGSEA. CDR3 amino acids: CSVPGLAGGTDTQYF. DNA of the CDR3: TGCAGCGTTCCCGGACTAGCGGGAGGCACAGATACGCAGTATTTT.

In its sample, this clone was seen once. This chain connects TRBV5-4 to TRBJ2-7; TRBD2 agrees at 8 bases. Trimming cost V 4 bases and J 1 base; bases outside gene matches: 10. CDR1 is SGHNT, CDR2 YYREEE, per germline (reference sequence). CDR3 length: 16 residues. CDR3: CASSPVGRERSYEQYF. DNA of the CDR3: TGTGCCAGCAGCCCGGTCGGGAGGGAGAGATCCTACGAGCAGTACTTC.

This chain connects TRBV5-1 to TRBJ2-5; TRBD1 matches at 10 bases. Trimming at V came to 4 bases and at J to 6 bases, leaving 6 bases not matched to a gene. Per the germline V gene, CDR1 is SGHRS and CDR2 is YFSETQ. CDR3 length: 14 amino acids. The CDR3 DNA reads TGCGCCAGCAGCAAAACGACAGGGGGCAAGACCCAGTACTTC. Translated, it gives CASSKTTGGKTQYF.

This sequence joins TRBV5-1 and TRBJ2-3, with 11 bases matching TRBD2. CDR1 and CDR2 (germline): SGHRS, YFSETQ. This CDR3 is built from 17 residues. Trimming removed 3 bases from V and 0 bases from J; junction bases left unmatched: 6. Written as DNA, the CDR3 is TGCGCCAGCAGCTGGCAGACTAGCGGGGATAGCACAGATACGCAGTATTTT. This codes for CASSWQTSGDSTDTQYF.

V and J are TRBV7-2 and TRBJ2-1; 9 bases agree with TRBD1. This CDR3 spans 14 amino acids. The junction had 7 bases not matched to a gene; V was cut back by 5 bases and J by 8 bases. Germline CDR1 and CDR2: SGHTA and FQGNSA. In nucleotides, the CDR3 is TGTGCCAGCAGCCTTAGGACAGGGGAGTATGAGCAGTTCTTC. Translation gives CASSLRTGEYEQFF.

V usage is TRBV28 and J usage is TRBJ1-1; D not certain. Germline CDR1 is MDHEN and CDR2 is SYDVKM. CDR3 length: 12 amino acids. V lost 8 bases, J lost 8 bases, and 15 bases lay in between. The CDR3 sequence is CASGIPTKEAFF. The CDR3 DNA reads TGTGCCAGCGGAATACCAACCAAGGAAGCTTTCTTT. Full variable domain (missing parts from reference TRBV28 and TRBJ1-1): DVKVTQSSRYLVKRTGEKVFLECVQDMDHENMFWYRQDPGLGLRLIYFSYDVKMKEKGDIPEGYSVSREKKERFSLILESASTNQTSMYLCASGIPTKEAFFGQGTRLTVV.

The chain is built from TRBV27 and TRBJ1-1; D not resolved. From germline, CDR1 is MNHEY and CDR2 SMNVEV (reference sequence). The V and J ends lost 4 bases and 4 bases respectively, with 10 bases between them. The CDR3 is 13 residues long. CDR3 sequence reads: CASSSRPGTEAFF. CDR3 coding DNA: TGTGCCAGCAGTTCCAGGCCGGGCACTGAAGCTTTCTTT.

The genes are TRBV30 and TRBJ1-5, with 8 bases aligning to TRBD1. Per the germline V gene, CDR1 is GTSNPN and CDR2 is SVGIG (reference sequence). V was clipped by 3 bases and J by 2 bases; unmatched bases: 6. The CDR3 is made up of 15 amino acids. The CDR3 sequence: CAWSKMGQGNQPQHF. The CDR3 coding sequence is TGTGCCTGGAGCAAAATGGGACAGGGCAATCAGCCCCAGCATTTT.

V usage is TRBV5-8 and J usage is TRBJ1-3; tentatively, D is TRBD1 (5 bases). In germline, CDR1 is SGHTS, CDR2 YDEGEE. Trimming pared 0 bases from V and 8 bases from J, leaving 18 bases between. The CDR3 has 16 amino acids. The CDR3 is CASSLGAWQGADTIYF. CDR3 DNA sequence: TGTGCCAGCAGCTTGGGAGCTTGGCAGGGCGCAGACACCATATATTTT.

The chain links TRBV28 to TRBJ1-4; D uncertain. CDR1 and CDR2 from the germline V gene are MDHEN and SYDVKM. This CDR3 comprises 14 residues. V was trimmed by 7 bases and J by 5 bases, leaving 14 bases between them. Here the CDR3 reads CASKPRRSNEKLFF. The CDR3, as DNA: TGTGCCAGCAAACCCAGGAGGAGCAATGAAAAACTGTTTTTT.

This chain links TRBV29-1 with TRBJ2-1; TRBD2 agrees at 7 bases. J lost 8 bases, V lost 5 bases, and 6 bases had no gene match. Germline V gene sequence: CDR1 SQVTM, CDR2 ANQGSEA. CDR3 length equals 12 residues. In DNA form, the CDR3 reads TGCAGCGTTTCGACTAGCCGTTATGAGCAGTTCTTC. It codes for CSVSTSRYEQFF.

The V gene is TRBV19, the J gene TRBJ2-1; D tentatively fits TRBD1 or TRBD2 (5 bases each). The CDR3 extends over 16 amino acids. The V end was cut by 7 bases, the J end by 7 bases, with 23 bases between. Germline CDR1 LNHDA, CDR2 SQIVND (reference sequence). CDR3 region: CASTGTRPLGGNEQFF. The CDR3 region has the DNA TGTGCCAGTACGGGGACCCGACCGCTTGGGGGAAATGAGCAGTTCTTC.